What follows describes a single T cell receptor beta chain. The entry originates in a study of shared clonotypes between healthy human individuals. Some clones are missing from TCRdb's copy, which holds only in-frame ones; the method was immunoSEQ multiplex PCR. The profile shows some 2,500,000 clones, roughly 93% of them singletons. Per the germline V gene, CDR1 is MGHRA and CDR2 is YSYEKL. Trimming took off 1 base at V and 7 bases at J, with 14 bases between the two ends. CDR3 length: 15 amino acids. The specimen sequenced was naive CD4+ T cells from PBMCs. The subset: CD45RA+ positively selected. The receptor was derived from a man aged 18-30 years in good health. Some clones in this sample may be carry-over from other donors' samples. The chain has TRBV4-1 and TRBJ1-5; D possibly corresponds to TRBD1 (5 bases). CDR3 coding DNA: TGCGCCAGCAGCCAAGCTGCGGGGCCGGGGCAGCCCCAGCATTTT. Protein product: CASSQAAGPGQPQHF.